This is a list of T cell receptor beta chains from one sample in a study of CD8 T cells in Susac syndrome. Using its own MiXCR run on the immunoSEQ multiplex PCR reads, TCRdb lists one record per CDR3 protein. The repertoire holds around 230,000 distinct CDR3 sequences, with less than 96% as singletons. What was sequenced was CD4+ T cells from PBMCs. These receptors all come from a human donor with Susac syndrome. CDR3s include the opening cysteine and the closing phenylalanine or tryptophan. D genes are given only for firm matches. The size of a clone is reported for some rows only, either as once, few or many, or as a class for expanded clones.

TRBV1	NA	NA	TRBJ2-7	TGCACCAGCAGCCAAGGATCTAAGGTGGGCAGAACTTTCTTCTACGAGCAGTACTTC	CTSSQGSKVGRTFFYEQYF
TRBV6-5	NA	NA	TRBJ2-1	TGTGCCAGCAGCAGGGTACTAGTCGGTGAGCAGTTCTTC	CASSRVLVGEQFF
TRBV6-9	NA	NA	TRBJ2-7	TGTGCCAGCAGTTCATATAGAAATTACTCCTACGAGCAGTACTTC	CASSSYRNYSYEQYF
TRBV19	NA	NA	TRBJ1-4	TGTGCCAGTAGTATGGGAGGGTTGAGGGAAAAACTGTTTTTT	CASSMGGLREKLFF
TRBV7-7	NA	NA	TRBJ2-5	TGTGCTAGCAGCTTAGACGTGGGAGAAGGACAAGAGACCCAGTACTTC	CASSLDVGEGQETQYF
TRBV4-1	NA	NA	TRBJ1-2	TGCGCCAGCAGCCAAGTGGGCTGGGGCTACACCTTC	CASSQVGWGYTF
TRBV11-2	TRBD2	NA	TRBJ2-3	TGTGCCACCAGAGCGGGAGCCACAGATACGCAGTATTTT	CATRAGATDTQYF
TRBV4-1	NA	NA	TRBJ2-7	TGCGCCAGCAGCCAAAGAGGATACAGAGAGCAGTACTTC	CASSQRGYREQYF
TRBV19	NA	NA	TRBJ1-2	TGTGCCAGTAGCCTCCTGAGAAGGGGGGGCTACACCTTC	CASSLLRRGGYTF
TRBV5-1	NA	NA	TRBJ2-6	TGCGCCAGCAGCCCGTCGGGGCTTGGGGCCAACGTCCTGACTTTC	CASSPSGLGANVLTF
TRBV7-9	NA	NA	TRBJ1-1	TGTGCCAGCAATGTTTTCCAGGGGATCTCCACTGAAGCTTTCTTT	CASNVFQGISTEAFF
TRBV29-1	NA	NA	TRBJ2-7	TGCAGCGTTGGTAGCTACGAGCAGTACTTC	CSVGSYEQYF
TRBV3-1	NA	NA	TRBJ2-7	TGTGCCAGCAGCCAAGGGGGGGTACCGCGGGAGCAGTACTTC	CASSQGGVPREQYF
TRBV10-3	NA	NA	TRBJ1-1	TGTGCCATCAGTGAAGGGCGACAGAACACTGAAGCTTTCTTT	CAISEGRQNTEAFF
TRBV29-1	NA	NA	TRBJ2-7	TGCAGCGCCCGTGGGGCGCTTCCGGAGCAGTACTTC	CSARGALPEQYF
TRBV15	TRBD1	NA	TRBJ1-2	TGTGCCACCAGCAGAGAAGGACAGGGGAGGGGCTACACCTTC	CATSREGQGRGYTF
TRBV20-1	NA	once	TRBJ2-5	TGCAGTGCTAGCGGGAAGGGGGGGGAGACCCAGTACTTC	CSASGKGGETQYF
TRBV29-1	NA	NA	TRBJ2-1	TGCAGCGTTGAAGGGGGCGTTTCGGTGCAGTTCTTC	CSVEGGVSVQFF
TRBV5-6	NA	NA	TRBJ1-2	TGTGCCAGCAGCTTAGACCTCAGCTATGGCTACACCTTC	CASSLDLSYGYTF
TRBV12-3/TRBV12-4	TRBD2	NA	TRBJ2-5	TGTGCCAGCAGAGAAGGACTAGCGGGACAAGAGACCCAGTACTTC	CASREGLAGQETQYF
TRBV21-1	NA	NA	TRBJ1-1	TGTGCCAGCATCTCCTGCGGCAGGACCACTGAAGCTTTCTTT	CASISCGRTTEAFF
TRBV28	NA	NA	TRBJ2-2	TGTGCCAGCCATACTCAGGGGGGTGGCACCGGGGAGCTGTTTTTT	CASHTQGGGTGELFF
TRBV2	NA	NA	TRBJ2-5	TGTGCCAGCAGTGACAGAGTTACTGACTTC	CASSDRVTDF
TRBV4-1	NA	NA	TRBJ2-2	TGCGCCAGCAGCCAACCCCAACGCGGTGCCGGGGAGCTGTTTTTT	CASSQPQRGAGELFF
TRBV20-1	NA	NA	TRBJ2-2	TGCAGTGCTGGGGACACCGGGGAGCTGTTTTTT	CSAGDTGELFF
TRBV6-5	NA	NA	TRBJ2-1	TGTGCCAGCGGCAAAATGTTCGACAATGAGCAGTTCTTC	CASGKMFDNEQFF
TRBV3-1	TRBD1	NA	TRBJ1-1	TGTGCCAGCAGCCAGGGGACAGCCGAAGCTTTCTTT	CASSQGTAEAFF
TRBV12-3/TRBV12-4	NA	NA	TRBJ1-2	TGTGCCAGCAGTTTTCCGGGCTATGGCTACACCTTC	CASSFPGYGYTF
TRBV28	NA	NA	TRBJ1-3	TGTGCCAGCAGGGAGGTGCCCGCGTCTGGAAACACCATATATTTT	CASREVPASGNTIYF
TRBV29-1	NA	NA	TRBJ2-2	TGCAGCGTTGTAATGAACCGCCCGAACACCGGGGAGCTGTTTTTT	CSVVMNRPNTGELFF
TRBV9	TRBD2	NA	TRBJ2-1	TGTGCCAGCACGCGGCTAGCGGGAGCGGGGACTCGGAATGAGCAGTTCTTC	CASTRLAGAGTRNEQFF
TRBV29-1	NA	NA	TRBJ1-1	TGCAGCGTTGGGCCCAGGGGTGAAGAAGCTTTCTTT	CSVGPRGEEAFF
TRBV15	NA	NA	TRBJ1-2	TGTGCCACCAGCAGAGATCGGCCCCCTGGCGATGGCTACACCTTC	CATSRDRPPGDGYTF
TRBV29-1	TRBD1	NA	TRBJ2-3	TGCAGCGTTGAAGTGATTGGCCGGACAGGGGCCACAGATACGCAGTATTTT	CSVEVIGRTGATDTQYF